A single sample is the source of the 29 T cell receptor beta chains below, sequenced in a study of T cells in localized non-small cell lung cancer. Clones were read by immunoSEQ multiplex PCR, and TCRdb kept only the in-frame ones, dropping some. The sample contains fewer than 35,000 clones, 94% of which appear only once. The specimen comprised peripheral blood, sampled before any cancer treatment. These receptors all stem from a woman aged 40 to 75 with stage I lung adenocarcinoma.

This sequence joins TRBV19 and TRBJ2-3; 10 bases align to TRBD2. This CDR3 contains 16 residues. Germline-derived CDR1 and CDR2 are LNHDA and SQIVND (reference sequence). Trimming took 8 bases from V and 0 from J; bases not matched to a gene: 8. CDR3 sequence (DNA): TGTGCCAGTCGGATTAGCGGGGGGATTAGCACAGATACGCAGTATTTT. Translating it yields CASRISGGISTDTQYF. Based on the CDR3 plus reference TRBV19 and TRBJ2-3, the full variable domain is DGGITQSPKYLFRKEGQNVTLSCEQNLNHDAMYWYRQDPGQGLRLIYYSQIVNDFQKGDIAEGYSVSREKKESFPLTVTSAQKNPTAFYLCASRISGGISTDTQYFGPGTRLTVL.

The chain is built from TRBV11-2 and TRBJ2-1; 7 bases are a match to TRBD1. The CDR3 contains 15 residues. V lost 5 bases and J lost 5; bases outside the gene matches: 9. Germline lookup yields CDR1 SGHAT and CDR2 FQNNGV. The CDR3 spells CASSDRSTGDNEQFF. In DNA, the CDR3 is TGTGCCAGCAGCGACCGAAGTACAGGGGACAATGAGCAGTTCTTC.

This chain links TRBV6-1 with TRBJ2-1; D tentatively reads TRBD1 or TRBD2 (5 bases each). The CDR3 sequence is 15 residues long. Looked up from germline, CDR1 is MNHNS and CDR2 is SASEGT. Trimming shortened V by 5 bases and J by 0 bases, and 11 bases separated the two germline ends. For the CDR3, the DNA is TGTGCCAGCAGTCAGACCGGGGCCTCCTACAATGAGCAGTTCTTC. Protein: CASSQTGASYNEQFF.

The chain couples TRBV4-1 to TRBJ2-7; D gene uncertain. The CDR3 has 15 residues. Germline V gives CDR1 MGHRA, CDR2 YSYEKL. Trimming shortened V by 3 bases and J by 2 bases, and 14 bases separated the two germline ends. CDR3: CASSQGSGPPYEQYF. The CDR3 coding sequence is TGCGCCAGCAGCCAGGGTTCCGGGCCGCCCTACGAGCAGTACTTC.

The rearrangement links TRBV9 to TRBJ1-2; D ambiguous. V was clipped by 3 bases and J by 3 bases, with 24 bases between them. Germline-derived CDR1 and CDR2 are SGDLS and YYNGEE. CDR3 length: 18 residues. CDR3: CASSGTKTAVLRDYGYTF. The CDR3, as DNA: TGTGCCAGCAGCGGTACTAAAACGGCGGTCCTTCGCGACTATGGCTACACCTTC.

CDR3 region: CASGPVQETQYF. The CDR3 region has the DNA TGTGCCAGCGGCCCAGTTCAAGAGACCCAGTACTTC. The rearrangement links TRBV2 to TRBJ2-5, with unresolved D. The germline V and J ends were trimmed by 8 bases and 2 bases, with 9 bases remaining between them. CDR3 length: 12 amino acids. Germline V gene sequence: CDR1 SNHLY, CDR2 FYNNEI.

This chain links TRBV28 with TRBJ2-5; no clear D gene. Trimming stripped 8 bases from V and 4 bases from J, with 11 bases between. Germline V lookup: CDR1 MDHEN, CDR2 SYDVKM. The CDR3 consists of 12 residues. The CDR3 region has the DNA TGTGCCAGCTCCCGCCTAAGAGAGACCCAGTACTTC. Translated, it gives CASSRLRETQYF.

DNA for the CDR3: TGTGCCAGCAGTGCCGCCCAAAGGGGGAACTATGGCTACACCTTC. It encodes CASSAAQRGNYGYTF. The chain recombines TRBV27 with TRBJ1-2, with a weak D call TRBD1 (6 bases). The germline gives CDR1 MNHEY, CDR2 SMNVEV (reference sequence). Trimming cost V 5 bases and J 2 bases, with 15 bases left between them. The CDR3 is 15 residues long.

V is TRBV29-1 and J is TRBJ1-2; 10 positions match TRBD1. V dropped 4 bases and J dropped 6; count of bases not matched to a gene: 14. The CDR3 runs 16 residues. CDR1 is SQVTM, CDR2 ANQGSEA, per germline. The CDR3 protein is CSVGGDRGRGIDGYTF. The CDR3 DNA sequence: TGCAGCGTTGGGGGTGACAGGGGGCGAGGGATAGATGGCTACACCTTC.

This chain uses TRBV6-6 with TRBJ1-1; D possibly corresponds to TRBD1 (5 bases). The CDR3 spans 12 residues. CDR1 is MNHNY and CDR2 is SVGAGI in the germline V gene (reference sequence). The V gene lost 8 bases and the J gene lost 1 base, with 8 bases spanning the gap. CDR3: CASRGPNTEAFF. The CDR3 DNA sequence: TGTGCCAGCCGGGGCCCGAACACTGAAGCTTTCTTT.

The V gene is TRBV27, the J gene TRBJ2-2, with TRBD2 matching over 7 bases. The germline gives CDR1 MNHEY, CDR2 SMNVEV (reference sequence). This CDR3 has 15 residues. The trim removed 7 bases at V and 1 base at J, leaving 6 bases unmatched. CDR3 region: CASKRGGLNTGELFF. Here the CDR3 DNA reads TGTGCCAGCAAACGCGGGGGACTGAACACCGGGGAGCTGTTTTTT.

The gene calls are TRBV10-3 and TRBJ2-7; 7 bases fit TRBD2. Germline V gene lookup returns CDR1 ENHRY and CDR2 SYGVKD. V shed 8 bases, J shed 7 bases, and the junction held 8 bases outside the gene matches. The CDR3 totals 12 residues. The CDR3 nucleotides read TGTGCCATCGGGAGGGAGGGGCTGGAGCAGTACTTC. As protein: CAIGREGLEQYF.

The V and J genes are TRBV5-1 and TRBJ2-3; D possibly uses TRBD1 or TRBD2 (5 bases each). Germline-derived CDR1 and CDR2 are SGHRS and YFSETQ. V shed 6 bases and J shed 6 bases, with 11 bases lying between them. The CDR3 is made up of 12 amino acids. CDR3 amino acids: CASKEGSDTQYF. As DNA, the CDR3 is TGCGCCAGCAAAGAGGGGAGTGATACGCAGTATTTT. Using reference TRBV5-1 and TRBJ2-3 for the parts outside the CDR3, the full variable domain is KAGVTQTPRYLIKTRGQQVTLSCSPISGHRSVSWYQQTPGQGLQFLFEYFSETQRNKGNFPGRFSGRQFSNSRSEMNVSTLELGDSALYLCASKEGSDTQYFGPGTRLTVL.

The rearrangement joins TRBV27 to TRBJ2-1, with TRBD1 matching 10 bases. There are 16 residues in the CDR3. The J segment lost 1 base and the V segment lost 7 bases, leaving 7 bases of the junction unmatched. Per the germline V gene, CDR1 is MNHEY and CDR2 is SMNVEV (reference sequence). The CDR3 region has the DNA TGTGCCAGCAAGCGGGACAGGGGAGGATCCTACAATGAGCAGTTCTTC. Translating gives CASKRDRGGSYNEQFF.

The V call is TRBV7-9, the J call TRBJ2-5, with TRBD2 matching 8 bases. Per germline, CDR1 SEHNR and CDR2 FQNEAQ (reference sequence). V lost 5 bases, J lost 7 bases, and 12 bases stayed unmatched. This CDR3 comprises 15 residues. CDR3 region: CASSHRLAIGGTQYF. The CDR3 DNA sequence: TGTGCCAGCAGCCACCGACTAGCGATCGGCGGGACCCAGTACTTC.

This chain joins TRBV5-6 and TRBJ1-2; D possibly corresponds to TRBD1 (5 bases). V was cut by 0 bases and J by 5 bases, with 11 bases left in between. The CDR3 loop spans 14 amino acids. Germline assignment: CDR1 SGHDT and CDR2 YYEEEE. The CDR3 reads CASSLEQGRYGYTF. In DNA form, the CDR3 reads TGTGCCAGCAGCTTGGAGCAGGGCAGATATGGCTACACCTTC.

J is TRBJ1-2 and V is TRBV7-2; no reliable D call. Germline CDR1 reads SGHTA; CDR2 reads FQGNSA. The V and J ends lost 1 base and 3 bases respectively, with 9 bases between them. The CDR3 spans 14 residues. The CDR3 DNA reads TGTGCCAGCAGCTTAGTCGGCAGCCACTATGGCTACACCTTC. Translating gives CASSLVGSHYGYTF.

V is TRBV29-1 and J is TRBJ2-2; no reliable D call. Trimming pared 3 bases from V and 1 base from J, leaving 6 bases between. Germline V gene data show CDR1 as SQVTM and CDR2 as ANQGSEA. The length of the CDR3 is 13 residues. The CDR3 region is CSVDRQNTGELFF. The CDR3 region has the DNA TGCAGCGTTGACAGGCAGAACACCGGGGAGCTGTTTTTT.

This chain links TRBV23-1 with TRBJ1-2; D call uncertain. TRBV23-1 is an ORF, and what it does is uncertain. The CDR3 is made up of 15 amino acids. V shed 4 bases and J shed 0 bases, with 12 bases lying between them. CDR3 bases: TGCGCCAGCAGTCCGGAAGGGTCCTCTAACTATGGCTACACCTTC. As protein: CASSPEGSSNYGYTF.

The chain uses TRBV15 and TRBJ1-4, with D uncertain. CDR1 is LNHNV and CDR2 is YYDKDF in the germline V gene (reference sequence). CDR3 length equals 14 residues. Trimming cost V 5 bases and J 5 bases, with 12 bases left between them. The DNA of the CDR3 is TGTGCCACCAGCCGGGAGCGCTTCAATGAAAAACTGTTTTTT. It codes for CATSRERFNEKLFF.

This chain links TRBV7-9 with TRBJ1-2; D is unclear. The CDR3 runs to 14 residues. Germline V gene sequence: CDR1 SEHNR, CDR2 FQNEAQ (reference sequence). Trimming stripped 11 bases from V and 8 bases from J, with 24 bases between. The CDR3 DNA reads as TGTGCCTCCACGAAAGGCGGGGTGTTAAAAGGCTACACCTTC. Protein: CASTKGGVLKGYTF.

The chain employs TRBV15 and TRBJ2-1, with D perhaps being TRBD1 or TRBD2 (5 bases each). The V gene lost 1 base and the J gene lost 8 bases, with 21 bases spanning the gap. CDR3 length: 17 amino acids. Germline loops: CDR1 LNHNV, CDR2 YYDKDF (reference sequence). The CDR3 loop is CATSRAPLSTAGDEQFF. The CDR3 DNA follows: TGTGCCACCAGCAGAGCCCCTCTATCGACAGCCGGGGATGAGCAGTTCTTC.

This chain links TRBV7-2 with TRBJ2-2; D is undetermined. Germline V lookup: CDR1 SGHTA, CDR2 FQGNSA. Between the trimmed V and J ends, which lost 2 bases and 4 bases, there was a span of 11 bases. The CDR3 sequence is 15 residues long. CDR3 DNA: TGTGCCAGCAGCTTATCAGGTCCAGGCACCGGGGAGCTGTTTTTT. As protein: CASSLSGPGTGELFF.

The chain has TRBV7-2 and TRBJ2-7; D may be TRBD2 (6 bases). The CDR3 covers 12 residues. The V gene's germline CDR1 is SGHTA and CDR2 FQGNSA. V lost 4 bases to trimming and J lost 5 bases, with 9 bases between them. CDR3 DNA: TGTGCCAGCAGCTCCGGACTAAACGAGCAGTACTTC. Protein: CASSSGLNEQYF.

On this clone itself: This same CDR3 is encoded by further DNA sequences in the sample. The chain uses TRBV5-1 and TRBJ2-3; D gene uncertain. This CDR3 has 14 residues. Germline V gene lookup returns CDR1 SGHRS and CDR2 YFSETQ. V was pared by 0 bases and J by 0 bases, with 5 bases between. The CDR3 protein is CASSLGQSTDTQYF. The CDR3 region has the DNA TGCGCCAGCAGCTTGGGGCAAAGCACAGATACGCAGTATTTT.

V usage is TRBV18 and J usage is TRBJ1-5, with a tentative D call TRBD1 (5 bases). V was pared by 3 bases and J by 0 bases, with 15 bases between. From germline, CDR1 is KGHSH and CDR2 LQKENI. This CDR3 has 17 amino acids. The CDR3 loop is CASSPRQLGNSNQPQHF. CDR3 sequence (DNA): TGTGCCAGCTCACCCCGACAGCTCGGAAATAGCAATCAGCCCCAGCATTTT.

This chain joins TRBV19 and TRBJ2-7; 9 bases are a match to TRBD1. This CDR3 comprises 14 residues. CDR1 and CDR2 from the germline V gene are LNHDA and SQIVND (reference sequence). Trimming at V came to 6 bases and at J to 5 bases, leaving 8 bases not matched to a gene. In DNA form, the CDR3 reads TGTGCCAGTAGACTGGGACAGGGCAGGCACGAGCAGTACTTC. Amino acids: CASRLGQGRHEQYF.

The chain uses TRBV2 and TRBJ1-2; 7 nucleotides agree with TRBD1. V lost 7 bases and J lost 0; bases outside the gene matches: 5. CDR1 is SNHLY, CDR2 FYNNEI, per germline. This CDR3 is built from 14 residues. CDR3 nucleotides: TGTGCCAGCAAAAGAGGGGGCTCTAACTATGGCTACACCTTC. This codes for CASKRGGSNYGYTF.

The chain links TRBV7-9 to TRBJ2-3; D is ambiguous. Per germline, CDR1 SEHNR and CDR2 FQNEAQ (reference sequence). Trimming left V 3 bases short and J 0 bases short, with 16 bases between. The length of the CDR3 is 17 residues. For the CDR3, the DNA is TGTGCCAGCAGCTTGGCCGTGTCTGTGTCTAGCACAGATACGCAGTATTTT. Amino acids: CASSLAVSVSSTDTQYF.